This passage covers 19 T cell receptor beta chains from one sample sequenced in a study of CD4 T cells in relation to SARS-CoV-2 and coronaviruses. Repertoires were generated with immunoSEQ multiplex PCR, while TCRdb's copy carries only in-frame clones and drops some. The repertoire holds about 36,000 clones, 77% seen once, with about a fifth in the top ten. The antigens for these receptors are not known. The sample was memory CD4+ T cells from PBMCs, cultured in vitro. Receptors were obtained from an adult with COVID-19.

The rearrangement links TRBV7-6 to TRBJ2-1; a possible D gene is TRBD2 (5 bases). V lost 1 base and J 0 bases, leaving 7 bases between the germline ends. Germline lookup yields CDR1 SGHVS and CDR2 FNYEAQ. This CDR3 contains 15 residues. In DNA form, the CDR3 reads TGTGCCAGCAGCTTAGGCAGCGGCTCCTACAATGAGCAGTTCTTC. It is translated as CASSLGSGSYNEQFF.

This clone was seen a few times. This sequence joins TRBV5-1 and TRBJ2-2, with a possible D match to TRBD1 (6 bases). The germline V and J ends were trimmed by 1 base and 2 bases, with 15 bases remaining between them. Germline CDR1 SGHRS, CDR2 YFSETQ. The CDR3 is 17 amino acids. The CDR3 spells CASSLFTRQANTGELFF. The CDR3, as DNA: TGCGCCAGCAGCTTGTTTACCCGACAGGCTAACACCGGGGAGCTGTTTTTT.

J is TRBJ1-2 and V is TRBV6-5, with D hard to call. Germline V gene lookup returns CDR1 MNHEY and CDR2 SVGAGI. This CDR3 is built from 12 residues. Trimming took 10 bases from V and 8 from J, leaving 17 bases between them. This CDR3 is CATTFGRKGYTF. The CDR3 DNA follows: TGTGCCACTACATTTGGGAGGAAGGGCTACACCTTC.

The chain uses TRBV28 and TRBJ1-1; 7 nucleotides line up with TRBD1. There are 13 residues in the CDR3. Germline trimming cut 6 bases from V and 3 bases from J; bases unmatched to any gene: 4. Looked up from germline, CDR1 is MDHEN and CDR2 is SYDVKM. CDR3 protein: CASRAGGDTEAFF. The CDR3 region has the DNA TGTGCCAGCAGGGCAGGGGGAGACACTGAAGCTTTCTTT.

The chain combines TRBV28 with TRBJ2-3; the D is unclear. Germline V gives CDR1 MDHEN, CDR2 SYDVKM. The length of the CDR3 is 15 residues. V was trimmed by 3 bases and J by 2 bases, leaving 12 bases between them. CDR3: CASSFPSGPTDTQYF. CDR3 in DNA: TGTGCCAGCAGTTTCCCGTCGGGCCCCACAGATACGCAGTATTTT.

This chain joins TRBV18 and TRBJ2-5; 8 bases align to TRBD2. The V segment lost 2 bases and the J segment 7 bases; nucleotides outside the gene matches: 3. This CDR3 is 13 amino acids long. Germline V gene sequence: CDR1 KGHSH, CDR2 LQKENI. CDR3 DNA: TGTGCCAGCTCACCAGACCGGGAGGGGACCCAGTACTTC. Amino acid sequence: CASSPDREGTQYF.

The rearrangement uses TRBV19 and TRBJ2-3; 12 bases match TRBD2. Losses at the gene ends were 10 bases for V and 1 base for J; bases not matched to a gene: 15. CDR1 LNHDA and CDR2 SQIVND come from the germline V gene (reference sequence). This CDR3 is 18 amino acids long. Written as DNA, the CDR3 is TGTGCCACCTCCCGACGGGAGACTAGCGGGAGCGGCACAGATACGCAGTATTTT. Its protein product is CATSRRETSGSGTDTQYF.

The rearrangement joins TRBV5-5 to TRBJ1-5, with no clear D. CDR1 and CDR2 from the germline V gene are SGHKS and YYEKEE (reference sequence). This CDR3 has 14 residues. V was clipped by 4 bases and J by 0 bases, with 8 bases between them. The CDR3 DNA follows: TGTGCCAGCAGCAGAGACACTAGCAATCAGCCCCAGCATTTT. This encodes CASSRDTSNQPQHF.

The chain couples TRBV7-2 to TRBJ2-5, with 9 bases lining up with TRBD2. The CDR3 is made up of 15 amino acids. V was clipped by 2 bases and J by 2 bases; unmatched bases: 3. Germline V gene lookup returns CDR1 SGHTA and CDR2 FQGNSA. CDR3 region: CASSLLAGFQETQYF. In DNA form, the CDR3 reads TGTGCCAGCAGCTTACTAGCGGGGTTTCAAGAGACCCAGTACTTC.

V usage is TRBV10-3 and J usage is TRBJ2-7; the D gene could be TRBD1 or TRBD2 (5 bases each). Deletions cut 4 bases from V and 5 bases from J, with 18 bases between. This CDR3 spans 15 amino acids. Germline V gives CDR1 ENHRY, CDR2 SYGVKD. CDR3 sequence (DNA): TGTGCCATCAGTGTGAAAGGAGCGGACACCCACGAGCAGTACTTC. Its protein product is CAISVKGADTHEQYF.

This chain links TRBV2 with TRBJ2-7; 8 nucleotides match TRBD2. This CDR3 region has 11 residues. The germline gives CDR1 SNHLY, CDR2 FYNNEI. Written as DNA, the CDR3 is TGTGCCAGCAGAACTAGCGGCCGACTATTAGTC. Encoded protein: CASRTSGRLLV.

Only a few counts were recorded for this clone. The V and J genes are TRBV7-8 and TRBJ1-3, with D unresolved. The CDR3 spans 17 residues. The germline V gene encodes CDR1 SGHVS and CDR2 FQNEAQ. V lost 3 bases and J 0 bases, leaving 15 bases between the germline ends. The CDR3 reads CASSFFLQDFSGNTIYF. The CDR3 DNA is TGTGCCAGCAGCTTTTTTCTCCAGGACTTCTCTGGAAACACCATATATTTT.

This chain uses TRBV28 with TRBJ1-4; 7 nucleotides match TRBD1. In germline, CDR1 is MDHEN, CDR2 SYDVKM. The J segment lost 3 bases and the V segment lost 3 bases, leaving 10 bases of the junction unmatched. CDR3 size: 17 residues. The CDR3 bases are TGTGCCAGCAGTTTCGGGGGGACAGCCCTGGCTAATGAAAAACTGTTTTTT. Translating gives CASSFGGTALANEKLFF.

J is TRBJ2-2 and V is TRBV5-5; D is unresolved. CDR1 and CDR2 from the germline V gene are SGHKS and YYEKEE (reference sequence). The CDR3 length is 15 residues. Trimming stripped 5 bases from V and 2 bases from J, with 13 bases between. In DNA, the CDR3 is TGTGCCAGCAGTGCCTCAAATTACAACACCGGGGAGCTGTTTTTT. Translated: CASSASNYNTGELFF.

This clone was seen a few times. This sequence joins TRBV19 and TRBJ1-6; the D gene is possibly TRBD1 (6 bases). Trimming took off 6 bases at V and 5 bases at J, with 14 bases between the two ends. Germline CDR1 LNHDA, CDR2 SQIVND (reference sequence). This CDR3 region has 15 residues. The CDR3 DNA sequence: TGTGCCAGTAGCCCCCGGACAGTGGATAATTCACCCCTCCACTTT. Translating it yields CASSPRTVDNSPLHF.

The genes are TRBV4-1 and TRBJ1-3; no firm D call. Germline-derived CDR1 and CDR2 are MGHRA and YSYEKL. Between the trimmed V and J ends, which lost 1 base and 12 bases, there was a span of 10 bases. The CDR3 loop spans 12 amino acids. Here the CDR3 reads CASSQVYGDIYF. Written as DNA, the CDR3 is TGCGCCAGCAGCCAAGTCTACGGGGACATATATTTT.

This clone was observed a single time. The gene calls are TRBV18 and TRBJ2-7; 12 positions agree with TRBD1. Unmatched junction bases numbered 8, after V lost 6 bases and J lost 5 bases. CDR3 size: 15 residues. Looked up from germline, CDR1 is KGHSH and CDR2 is LQKENI. This chain's CDR3 is CASSTGTGGFDEQYF. The DNA for the CDR3 is TGTGCCAGCTCGACTGGGACAGGGGGCTTTGACGAGCAGTACTTC.

This clone was found a few times. The chain recombines TRBV30 with TRBJ1-1; D may be TRBD1 (5 bases). V shed 1 base and J shed 4 bases, with 10 bases lying between them. CDR3 length: 13 residues. Germline values: CDR1 GTSNPN, CDR2 SVGIG (reference sequence). The CDR3 here is CAWSAQGFTEAFF. The CDR3 DNA sequence: TGTGCCTGGAGTGCTCAGGGATTCACTGAAGCTTTCTTT.

V gene TRBV19 combines with J gene TRBJ2-3; D ambiguous. Germline V gene sequence: CDR1 LNHDA, CDR2 SQIVND (reference sequence). The CDR3 is made up of 14 amino acids. V dropped 3 bases and J dropped 5 bases, with 12 bases sitting between them. The chain's CDR3 is CASSILGSRDTQYF. The CDR3 DNA follows: TGTGCCAGTAGTATTCTGGGTTCGCGAGATACGCAGTATTTT.